This T cell receptor (beta chain) was captured by sequencing in a study of early T cells in non-severe SARS-CoV-2 infection. Across the whole study: The study sequenced bulk RNA from unsorted whole blood, with chains unpaired.

Each single cDNA molecule received a unique molecular identifier. A single record per CDR3 protein comes from TCRdb applying MiXCR to the 5' RACE reads. The data show some 70,000 distinct CDR3 sequences, 4.9% seen once. Germline values: CDR1 SQVTM, CDR2 ANQGSEA. The CDR3 runs 11 residues. Trimming shortened V by 4 bases and J by 6 bases, and 10 bases separated the two germline ends. Sequenced input: whole blood. The source is an adult who was a healthcare worker with PCR-confirmed SARS-CoV-2 infection or an uninfected control (not recorded which). The chain combines TRBV29-1 with TRBJ2-7; weak D call: TRBD2 (6 bases). In DNA, the CDR3 is TGCAGCGTTGGAAGGGGAGGCGAGCAGTACTTC. This encodes CSVGRGGEQYF.